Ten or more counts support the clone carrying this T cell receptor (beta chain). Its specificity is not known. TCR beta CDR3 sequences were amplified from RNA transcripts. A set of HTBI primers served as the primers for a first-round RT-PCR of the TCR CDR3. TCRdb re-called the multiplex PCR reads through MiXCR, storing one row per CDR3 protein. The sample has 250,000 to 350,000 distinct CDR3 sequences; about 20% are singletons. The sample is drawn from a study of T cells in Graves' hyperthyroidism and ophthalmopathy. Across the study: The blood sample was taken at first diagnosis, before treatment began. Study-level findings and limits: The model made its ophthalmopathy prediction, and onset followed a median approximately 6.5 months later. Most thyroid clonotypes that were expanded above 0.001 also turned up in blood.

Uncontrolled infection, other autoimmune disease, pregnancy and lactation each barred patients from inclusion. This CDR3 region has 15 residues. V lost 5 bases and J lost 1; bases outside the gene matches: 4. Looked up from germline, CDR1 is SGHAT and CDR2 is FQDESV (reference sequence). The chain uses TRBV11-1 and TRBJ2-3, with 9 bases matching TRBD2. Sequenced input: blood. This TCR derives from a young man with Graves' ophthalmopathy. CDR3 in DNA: TGTGCCAGCAGCCCTAGCGGGACCCGCACAGATACGCAGTATTTT. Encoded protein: CASSPSGTRTDTQYF.